This TCR beta chain appears in the sequencing data of a study of technical replicates of blood from several donors (dated by TCRdb to the late 2010s). The method behind the library was the immunoSEQ multiplex PCR assay. The table was pulled from immuneACCESS by TCRdb, which kept in-frame rearrangements only. Such tables lose some clones; where checked, under half of the loss comes from unresolved V genes, and the rest has no known cause. The sample includes some 60,000 clones, with approximately 94% observed a single time. The ten largest clones add up to approximately 2.9% of the sample. Regarding this clone: The antigen it binds to is not known. No qualities accompany the bases; no much larger clone lies one base away.

The sequencing input was PBMCs. This receptor was taken from a human donor in good health. Some clones in this sample may be carry-over from other donors' samples.

The CDR3 sequence is CAISPGLAGGIPTDTQYF. The bases are TGTGCCATCAGCCCAGGACTAGCGGGGGGCATCCCCACAGATACGCAGTATTTT. The V and J genes are TRBV10-3 and TRBJ2-3, with 14 middle bases fitting TRBD2. The germline V gene provides CDR1 ENHRY and CDR2 SYGVKD. From its cysteine to its phenylalanine, the CDR3 spans 18 amino acids. The kept DNA is CDR3 alone, 54 bases in frame from the first base. V ends up 6 bases short and J 2 bases short, with an unmatched junction base count of 10.